Below are 22 T cell receptor beta chains sequenced from a single sample in a study of blood T cell repertoires in COVID-19. The method was immunoSEQ multiplex PCR; TCRdb's version includes in-frame clones alone and lacks a portion of them. The sample lists about 370,000 clones; around 90% were seen once. Sequenced sample: peripheral blood. The receptors come from a woman aged 25 to 39 with COVID-19, enrolled during active disease.

This chain connects TRBV7-8 to TRBJ2-5; TRBD2 aligns across 8 bases. The germline gives CDR1 SGHVS, CDR2 FQNEAQ. V lost 4 bases to trimming and J lost 5 bases; unmatched junction nucleotides: 6. This CDR3 contains 14 residues. This CDR3 is CASSSGRGRETQYF. As DNA, the CDR3 is TGTGCCAGCAGCTCCGGGAGGGGGAGGGAGACCCAGTACTTC.

The chain recombines TRBV12-3 or TRBV12-4 with TRBJ2-5; TRBD1 is a possible D gene (5 bases). The CDR3 has 12 amino acids. Trimming cost V 5 bases and J 10 bases, with 14 bases left between them. The CDR3 sequence: CASSLTGILQYF. In DNA form, the CDR3 reads TGTGCCAGCAGTCTCACAGGTATCCTCCAGTACTTC.

This clone occurred once. The genes are TRBV21-1 and TRBJ2-7; TRBD2, as called in the table, went unchecked against the DNA. TRBV21-1 is a known pseudogene. The length of the CDR3 is 15 residues. CDR3 sequence reads: CASSNGTSGRNEQYV. In DNA form, the CDR3 reads TGTGCCAGCAGCAACGGGACTAGCGGGAGGAACGAGCAGTACGTC.

The rearrangement uses TRBV6-5 and TRBJ2-3; D is perhaps TRBD2 (6 bases). V lost 6 bases, J lost 4 bases, and 11 bases lay in between. Per the germline V gene, CDR1 is MNHEY and CDR2 is SVGAGI. This CDR3 is 13 amino acids long. The CDR3, as DNA: TGTGCCAGCAGCCCCGCGGGGCCAGATACGCAGTATTTT. Translation: CASSPAGPDTQYF.

The CDR3 spells CASRGGGRDYGYTF. CDR3 in DNA: TGTGCCAGCCGTGGGGGGGGACGAGACTATGGCTACACCTTC. This chain connects TRBV19 to TRBJ1-2; a possible D gene is TRBD1 (5 bases). The CDR3 is 14 residues long. The V end was cut by 9 bases, the J end by 3 bases, with 17 bases between. Germline CDR1 LNHDA, CDR2 SQIVND (reference sequence).

This chain uses TRBV19 with TRBJ2-2; 11 bases agree with TRBD1. Germline CDR1 reads LNHDA; CDR2 reads SQIVND (reference sequence). J was trimmed by 6 bases and V by 5 bases; bases with no gene match: 5. CDR3 length: 15 amino acids. CDR3 in DNA: TGTGCCAGTAGTGGGGGACAGGGGGGTTCCGGGGAGCTGTTTTTT. This sequence encodes CASSGGQGGSGELFF.

In its sample, this clone was seen once. The chain has TRBV29-1 and TRBJ1-1; D is ambiguous. Germline V lookup: CDR1 SQVTM, CDR2 ANQGSEA. Trimming left V 4 bases short and J 0 bases short, with 9 bases between. CDR3 size: 13 residues. This CDR3 is CSVGGVLNTEAFF. The CDR3 DNA sequence: TGCAGCGTTGGGGGAGTCTTGAACACTGAAGCTTTCTTT.

V is TRBV7-9 and J is TRBJ1-6, with D hard to call. This CDR3 is 15 amino acids long. The V and J ends lost 3 bases and 4 bases respectively, with 10 bases between them. Germline-derived CDR1 and CDR2 are SEHNR and FQNEAQ (reference sequence). The CDR3 sequence is CASSFVGRYNSPLHF. For the CDR3, the DNA is TGTGCCAGCAGCTTTGTGGGGAGATATAATTCACCCCTCCACTTT.

The genes are TRBV5-4 and TRBJ1-1; TRBD1 is a possible D gene (6 bases). V lost 1 base, J lost 8 bases, and 12 bases lay in between. The CDR3 is made up of 13 amino acids. Looked up from germline, CDR1 is SGHNT and CDR2 is YYREEE (reference sequence). DNA of the CDR3: TGTGCCAGCAGCTTGCGGGACAACTTAGAAGCTTTCTTT. This codes for CASSLRDNLEAFF. The whole variable domain, remainder taken from reference TRBV5-4 and TRBJ1-1, is ETGVTQSPTHLIKTRGQQVTLRCSSQSGHNTVSWYQQALGQGPQFIFQYYREEENGRGNFPPRFSGLQFPNYSSELNVNALELDDSALYLCASSLRDNLEAFFGQGTRLTVV.

CDR3 sequence reads: CASSREQGFDTEAFF. The CDR3 region has the DNA TGTGCCAGCTCACGAGAGCAGGGATTCGACACTGAAGCTTTCTTT. V usage is TRBV18 and J usage is TRBJ1-1, with D maybe TRBD1 (5 bases). CDR1 and CDR2 from the germline V gene are KGHSH and LQKENI. Trimming stripped 4 bases from V and 3 bases from J, with 15 bases between. The CDR3 covers 15 residues.

The chain is built from TRBV28 and TRBJ1-1, with TRBD1 as a possible D gene (6 bases). Trimming left V 4 bases short and J 6 bases short, with 21 bases between. The CDR3 is made up of 16 amino acids. Germline V CDR1 and CDR2: MDHEN, SYDVKM. The CDR3 protein is CASSSEIGQQLAEAFF. The CDR3 DNA is TGTGCCAGCAGTTCAGAAATCGGACAGCAGCTGGCTGAAGCTTTCTTT.

The chain recombines TRBV5-8 with TRBJ1-6; the D is unclear. The length of the CDR3 is 16 residues. Trimming took off 4 bases at V and 7 bases at J, with 18 bases between the two ends. In germline, CDR1 is SGHTS, CDR2 YDEGEE. The CDR3 sequence is CASSETRRFENSPLHF. CDR3 DNA: TGTGCCAGCAGCGAGACTCGACGGTTTGAAAATTCACCCCTCCACTTT. The whole variable domain, remainder taken from reference TRBV5-8 and TRBJ1-6, is EAGVTQSPTHLIKTRGQQATLRCSPISGHTSVYWYQQALGLGLQFLLWYDEGEERNRGNFPPRFSGRQFPNYSSELNVNALELEDSALYLCASSETRRFENSPLHFGNGTRLTVT.

V usage is TRBV9 and J usage is TRBJ1-2; D call uncertain. The CDR3 is 15 amino acids. Per germline, CDR1 SGDLS and CDR2 YYNGEE. The ends were cut back, 1 base at V and 4 bases at J, with 14 bases in the middle. The CDR3 nucleotides read TGTGCCAGCAGCGTATCGGCGGGCGTCGGCTATGGCTACACCTTC. The encoded protein is CASSVSAGVGYGYTF.

The chain has TRBV19 and TRBJ2-2; 8 bases agree with TRBD1. Germline V gene lookup returns CDR1 LNHDA and CDR2 SQIVND (reference sequence). The CDR3 totals 16 residues. V lost 1 base, J lost 6 bases, and 7 bases stayed unmatched. The CDR3 DNA sequence: TGTGCCAGTAGTATAGCCGGGACAGGTCGGGCCGGGGAGCTGTTTTTT. This codes for CASSIAGTGRAGELFF.

This clone is a singleton in its sample. J is TRBJ2-3 and V is TRBV4-1; 10 bases are shared with TRBD2. Germline V gene sequence: CDR1 MGHRA, CDR2 YSYEKL. The CDR3 contains 15 residues. Trimming at V came to 3 bases and at J to 4 bases, leaving 4 bases not matched to a gene. The CDR3 nucleotides read TGCGCCAGCAGCCAGGTAGCGGGGGGCCCAGATACGCAGTATTTT. It is translated as CASSQVAGGPDTQYF.

This clone is a singleton in its sample. The rearrangement uses TRBV14 and TRBJ1-6; TRBD1 matches 8 bases. CDR1 is SGHDN and CDR2 is FVKESK in the germline V gene. This CDR3 spans 16 amino acids. V gave up 0 bases and J gave up 4 bases; unmatched junction bases: 2. In nucleotides, the CDR3 is TGTGCCAGCAGCCAAGATACAGGGGGTTATAATTCACCCCTCCACTTT. Residues: CASSQDTGGYNSPLHF.

The CDR3 DNA reads TGTGCCAGCAGTATTATGGGACAGGGGAGTTCACCCCTCCACTTT. Amino acids: CASSIMGQGSSPLHF. The chain recombines TRBV6-5 with TRBJ1-6; 10 nucleotides align to TRBD1. The CDR3 sequence is 15 residues long. V shed 5 bases and J 9 bases; nucleotides not matched to a gene: 7. Germline CDR1 reads MNHEY; CDR2 reads SVGAGI.

V usage is TRBV2 and J usage is TRBJ2-7; 9 nucleotides align to TRBD1. V was pared by 7 bases and J by 11 bases, with 15 bases of the junction left unmatched. The CDR3 is made up of 14 amino acids. Germline-derived CDR1 and CDR2 are SNHLY and FYNNEI. CDR3 sequence reads: CASIGTGITPQEYF. CDR3 nucleotide sequence: TGTGCCAGCATAGGGACAGGGATCACCCCACAGGAGTACTTC.

The chain carries TRBV6-5 and TRBJ2-5, with 7 bases matching TRBD1. Per the germline V gene, CDR1 is MNHEY and CDR2 is SVGAGI. This CDR3 is built from 15 residues. V shed 0 bases and J 5 bases; nucleotides not matched to a gene: 6. CDR3: CASSYSDRAGETQYF. For the CDR3, the DNA is TGTGCCAGCAGTTACTCCGACAGGGCAGGGGAGACCCAGTACTTC.

The gene calls are TRBV6-5 and TRBJ2-1, with D possibly TRBD1 on 5 matching bases. Trimming removed 2 bases at V and 5 bases at J, with 13 bases between. CDR1 and CDR2 (germline): MNHEY, SVGAGI. The CDR3 extends over 15 amino acids. In nucleotides, the CDR3 is TGTGCCAGCAGTTACGGGGCGCCAACAAACAATGAGCAGTTCTTC. Protein: CASSYGAPTNNEQFF.

The V call is TRBV24-1, the J call TRBJ2-3; TRBD2 matches at 11 bases. J was trimmed by 1 base and V by 9 bases; bases with no gene match: 2. Germline CDR1 reads KGHDR; CDR2 reads SFDVKD. CDR3 size: 14 residues. CDR3 bases: TGTGCCACCCAGACTAGCGGGGGCACAGATACGCAGTATTTT. Translated, it gives CATQTSGGTDTQYF.

The V gene is TRBV3-1 (or the pseudogene TRBV3-2), the J gene TRBJ2-6; D is undetermined. The CDR3 spans 14 residues. Germline V gene lookup returns CDR1 LGHDT and CDR2 YNNKEL (reference sequence). V lost 4 bases, J lost 0 bases, and 4 bases lay in between. DNA of the CDR3: TGTGCCAGCAGCCCCCGCTCTGGGGCCAACGTCCTGACTTTC. Its protein is CASSPRSGANVLTF.